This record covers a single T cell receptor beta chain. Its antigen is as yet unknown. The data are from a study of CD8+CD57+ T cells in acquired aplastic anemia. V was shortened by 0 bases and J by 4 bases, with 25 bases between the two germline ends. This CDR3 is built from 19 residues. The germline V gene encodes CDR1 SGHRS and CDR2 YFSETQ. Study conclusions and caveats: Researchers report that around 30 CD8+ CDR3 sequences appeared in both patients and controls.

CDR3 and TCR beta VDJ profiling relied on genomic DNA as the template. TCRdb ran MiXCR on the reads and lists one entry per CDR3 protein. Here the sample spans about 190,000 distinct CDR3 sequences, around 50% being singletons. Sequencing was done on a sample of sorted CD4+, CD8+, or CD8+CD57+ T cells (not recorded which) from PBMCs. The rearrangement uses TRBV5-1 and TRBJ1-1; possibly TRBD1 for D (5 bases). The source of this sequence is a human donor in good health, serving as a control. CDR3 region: CASSLAKGVRVEAGTEAFF. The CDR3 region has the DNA TGCGCCAGCAGCTTGGCCAAAGGCGTCAGGGTGGAGGCTGGCACTGAAGCTTTCTTT.